This T cell receptor (beta chain) was recovered during a study of CD8 T cells in ankylosing spondylitis. Findings and limits, study-wide: Enrichment of disease-linked clones was reportedly significant in matched ankylosing spondylitis synovial fluid. A number of the motif variants had already been described in reactive arthritis synovial fluid and blood.

There are 13 residues in the CDR3. Germline V gives CDR1 SGHRS, CDR2 YFSETQ. Trimming stripped 2 bases from V and 5 bases from J, with 8 bases between. This clonotype was found many times. As yet, its antigen is unknown. TCRdb ran MiXCR on the 5' RACE reads and lists one entry per CDR3 protein. The table lists about 36,000 distinct CDR3 sequences, 11% of them singletons. The receptor was isolated from a male donor with ankylosing spondylitis. Specimen: synovial fluid, either unsorted or a sorted T cell fraction (not recorded which). This chain connects TRBV5-1 to TRBJ2-1; D unresolved. CDR3 region: CASSLNSNNEQFF. The CDR3 DNA is TGCGCCAGCAGCTTAAACAGCAACAATGAGCAGTTCTTC.